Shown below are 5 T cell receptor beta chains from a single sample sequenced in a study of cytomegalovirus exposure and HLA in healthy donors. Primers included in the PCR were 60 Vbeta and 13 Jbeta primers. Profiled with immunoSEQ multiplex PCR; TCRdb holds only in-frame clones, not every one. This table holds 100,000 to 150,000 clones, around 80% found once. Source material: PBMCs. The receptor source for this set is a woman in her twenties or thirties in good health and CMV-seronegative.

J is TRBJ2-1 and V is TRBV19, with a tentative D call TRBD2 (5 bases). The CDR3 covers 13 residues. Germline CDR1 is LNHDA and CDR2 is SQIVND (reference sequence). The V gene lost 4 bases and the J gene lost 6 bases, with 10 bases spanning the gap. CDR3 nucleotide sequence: TGTGCCAGTAGTACTACTAGAGTCAATGAGCAGTTCTTC. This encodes CASSTTRVNEQFF.

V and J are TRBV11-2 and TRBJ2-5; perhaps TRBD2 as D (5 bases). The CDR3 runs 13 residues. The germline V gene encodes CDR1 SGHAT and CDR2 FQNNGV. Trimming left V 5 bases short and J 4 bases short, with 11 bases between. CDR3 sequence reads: CASSAGDGETQYF. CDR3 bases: TGTGCCAGCAGCGCGGGCGACGGAGAGACCCAGTACTTC.

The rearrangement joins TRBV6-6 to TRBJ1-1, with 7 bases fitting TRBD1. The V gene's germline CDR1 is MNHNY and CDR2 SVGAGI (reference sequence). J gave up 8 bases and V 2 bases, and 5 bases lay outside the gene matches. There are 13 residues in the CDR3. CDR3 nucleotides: TGTGCCAGCAGTTACCAGGGGACAGCCGAAGCTTTCTTT. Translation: CASSYQGTAEAFF.

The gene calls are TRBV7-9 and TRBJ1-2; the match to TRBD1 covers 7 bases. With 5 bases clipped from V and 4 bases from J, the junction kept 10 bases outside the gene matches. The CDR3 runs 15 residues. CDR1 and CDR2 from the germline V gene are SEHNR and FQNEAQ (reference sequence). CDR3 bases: TGTGCCAGCAGCGCCCGACAGGGTAACGGCTATGGCTACACCTTC. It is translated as CASSARQGNGYGYTF.

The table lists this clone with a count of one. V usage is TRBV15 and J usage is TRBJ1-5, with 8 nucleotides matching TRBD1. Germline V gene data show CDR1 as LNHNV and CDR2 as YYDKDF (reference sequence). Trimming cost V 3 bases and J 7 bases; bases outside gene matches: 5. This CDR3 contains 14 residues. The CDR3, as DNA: TGTGCCACCAGCAGCAGACAGGGGAACCAGCCCCAGCATTTT. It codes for CATSSRQGNQPQHF.